This T cell receptor beta chain was identified in a study of T cells after yellow fever vaccination. V gave up 5 bases and J gave up 4 bases, with 8 bases separating them. The CDR3 covers 12 residues. Germline loops: CDR1 SGHAT, CDR2 FQDESV (reference sequence). TCRdb fed the 5' RACE reads into MiXCR, producing one record per CDR3 protein. The data show about 120,000 distinct CDR3 sequences, about 8.2% seen once. The input for sequencing was CD8+ T cells sorted from PBMCs, taken on the day of the yellow fever booster vaccination. The TCR originated in a man aged 18 to 35 who received the YFV17D yellow fever vaccine. The rearrangement joins TRBV11-1 to TRBJ2-5; D may be TRBD2 (5 bases). CDR3 DNA: TGTGCCAGCAGCCTACGGGGAGAGACCCAGTACTTC. It encodes CASSLRGETQYF.